This passage covers 18 T cell receptor beta chains from one sample sequenced in a study of Ad26.COV2.S vaccination and SARS-CoV-2 variants (dated by TCRdb to about 2021). To prepare the library, the immunoSEQ multiplex PCR assay was applied. TCRdb retrieved this table from immuneACCESS and kept in-frame rearrangements only. Not all clones are present; in checked studies, unresolved V genes account for under half, and no reason is known for the remainder. The sample records about 680,000 clones, about 90% of which are singletons. The ten most abundant clones make up about 1.5% of the sample. This sample's treatment or condition label indicates: around 19 received Ad26.COV2.S at low or high dose, single or two shots; 5 received placebo; per-sample allocation not given. For vaccine and placebo recipients, the sequenced repertoires came from samples collected on day 63 after the first injection. The starting material was peripheral blood, obtained in a trial of Ad26.COV2.S vaccine versus placebo. The receptors were gathered from a person between 18 and 60 years old who received the Ad26.COV2.S COVID-19 vaccine or a placebo.

This clone was picked up many times. The rearrangement uses TRBV5-8 and TRBJ2-7, with D unresolved. V was trimmed by 7 bases and J by 7 bases, leaving 6 bases between them. Germline assignment: CDR1 SGHTS and CDR2 YDEGEE. The CDR3 loop spans 9 amino acids. CDR3 in amino acids: CASGGEQYF. CDR3 nucleotides: TGTGCCAGCGGTGGAGAGCAGTACTTC.

CDR3 protein: CASSSGVYTDTQYF. CDR3 nucleotide sequence: TGCGCCAGCAGCAGTGGGGTTTACACAGATACGCAGTATTTT. V and J are TRBV5-1 and TRBJ2-3, with D unclear. With 4 bases removed from V and 2 bases from J, the gap between germline ends came to 11 bases. Looked up from germline, CDR1 is SGHRS and CDR2 is YFSETQ. The CDR3 is 14 residues long.

This chain joins TRBV30 and TRBJ1-1; D remains unclear. The CDR3 runs to 12 residues. The germline gives CDR1 GTSNPN, CDR2 SVGIG (reference sequence). The germline V and J ends were trimmed by 5 bases and 2 bases, with 9 bases remaining between them. The CDR3 is CAWLFRNTEAFF. In nucleotides, the CDR3 is TGTGCCTGGCTCTTTAGAAACACTGAAGCTTTCTTT.

The chain combines TRBV2 with TRBJ2-7; D is undetermined. Trimming shortened V by 7 bases and J by 6 bases, and 16 bases separated the two germline ends. Looked up from germline, CDR1 is SNHLY and CDR2 is FYNNEI. The CDR3 contains 13 residues. The CDR3: CASTRPSLGEQYF. The CDR3 DNA is TGTGCCAGCACAAGACCTTCTCTTGGCGAGCAGTACTTC.

This clone came up once. This CDR3 is also generated by other DNA sequences in the sample. CDR3 sequence reads: CASSPPGGNYGYTF. The CDR3 DNA is TGTGCCAGCTCACCACCGGGGGGGAACTATGGCTACACCTTC. The chain uses TRBV18 and TRBJ1-2, with a tentative D call TRBD1 (5 bases). Trimming shortened V by 0 bases and J by 2 bases, and 7 bases separated the two germline ends. This CDR3 region has 14 residues. CDR1 KGHSH and CDR2 LQKENI come from the germline V gene. The variable domain in full, with the rest retrieved from reference TRBV18 and TRBJ1-2, is NAGVMQNPRHLVRRRGQEARLRCSPMKGHSHVYWYRQLPEEGLKFMVYLQKENIIDESGMPKERFSAEFPKEGPSILRIQQVVRGDSAAYFCASSPPGGNYGYTFGSGTRLTVV.

The chain carries TRBV3-1 (or the pseudogene TRBV3-2) and TRBJ1-2, with D perhaps matching TRBD1 (6 bases). The germline V gene has CDR1 LGHDT and CDR2 YNNKEL (reference sequence). The length of the CDR3 is 14 residues. V was clipped by 0 bases and J by 5 bases, with 10 bases between them. This CDR3 reads CASSQEGGLYGYTF. The DNA for the CDR3 is TGTGCCAGCAGCCAAGAAGGGGGGCTGTATGGCTACACCTTC.

The rearrangement joins TRBV12-3 or TRBV12-4 to TRBJ1-2; no clear D gene. CDR3 length: 12 amino acids. Trimming removed 3 bases at V and 5 bases at J, with 7 bases between. CDR3 sequence: CASSFISYGYTF. For the CDR3, the DNA is TGTGCCAGCAGTTTTATATCTTATGGCTACACCTTC.

This clone was detected only once. The gene calls are TRBV5-5 and TRBJ1-2, with unresolved D. Per the germline V gene, CDR1 is SGHKS and CDR2 is YYEKEE (reference sequence). CDR3 length: 13 amino acids. Trimming removed 5 bases at V and 8 bases at J, with 16 bases between. Written as DNA, the CDR3 is TGTGCCAGCAGTTCCGGCTCCTTGGAGGGCTACACCTTC. Translating gives CASSSGSLEGYTF.

The V gene is TRBV7-9, the J gene TRBJ1-3; no definite D call. Trimming took 4 bases from V and 0 from J, leaving 7 bases between them. The length of the CDR3 is 14 residues. Germline CDR1 reads SEHNR; CDR2 reads FQNEAQ (reference sequence). This chain's CDR3 is CASSSNLSGNTIYF. The CDR3 DNA is TGTGCCAGCAGCTCGAACCTCTCTGGAAACACCATATATTTT. Combining the CDR3 with reference TRBV7-9 and TRBJ1-3 gives the whole variable domain DTGVSQNPRHKITKRGQNVTFRCDPISEHNRLYWYRQTLGQGPEFLTYFQNEAQLEKSRLLSDRFSAERPKGSFSTLEIQRTEQGDSAMYLCASSSNLSGNTIYFGEGSWLTVV.

The V gene is TRBV18, the J gene TRBJ1-1; possibly TRBD1 for D (6 bases). The CDR3 is 13 amino acids. CDR1 KGHSH and CDR2 LQKENI come from the germline V gene. V was cut by 6 bases and J by 2 bases, with 10 bases left in between. CDR3 in DNA: TGTGCCAGCTCTGGACAGTACAACACTGAAGCTTTCTTT. Translating it yields CASSGQYNTEAFF. The full variable domain, in which reference TRBV18 and TRBJ1-1 provide the parts outside the CDR3, is NAGVMQNPRHLVRRRGQEARLRCSPMKGHSHVYWYRQLPEEGLKFMVYLQKENIIDESGMPKERFSAEFPKEGPSILRIQQVVRGDSAAYFCASSGQYNTEAFFGQGTRLTVV.

This clone has just one count. The sample holds other DNA sequences that translate to the same CDR3. The chain carries TRBV3-1 (or the pseudogene TRBV3-2) and TRBJ2-7; 8 bases are a match to TRBD2. The germline gives CDR1 LGHDT, CDR2 YNNKEL (reference sequence). This CDR3 contains 15 residues. V shed 1 base and J 4 bases; nucleotides not matched to a gene: 6. The chain's CDR3 is CASSQVSSGLYEQYF. The CDR3 DNA is TGTGCCAGCAGCCAAGTCTCTAGCGGGCTTTACGAGCAGTACTTC.

V is TRBV6-6 and J is TRBJ1-4; no reliable D call. This CDR3 has 14 residues. V was pared by 6 bases and J by 3 bases, with 11 bases between. Per the germline V gene, CDR1 is MNHNY and CDR2 is SVGAGI (reference sequence). The CDR3 DNA reads TGTGCCAGCAGGGAGGGAGGGTCTAATGAAAAACTGTTTTTT. Translation gives CASREGGSNEKLFF.

This sequence joins TRBV5-5 and TRBJ2-6, with D maybe TRBD2 (6 bases). This CDR3 has 15 amino acids. Germline CDR1 is SGHKS and CDR2 is YYEKEE (reference sequence). The V and J ends lost 4 bases and 4 bases respectively, with 12 bases between them. The CDR3 protein is CASSRLDSGANVLTF. The CDR3 coding sequence is TGTGCCAGCAGCCGACTAGATTCCGGGGCCAACGTCCTGACTTTC.

The chain links TRBV5-1 to TRBJ1-1; D may be TRBD1 (5 bases). Germline lookup yields CDR1 SGHRS and CDR2 YFSETQ. V lost 4 bases and J lost 11, with 30 bases in between. The CDR3 is 17 amino acids. The CDR3 region is CASSPGSTSPLTREAFF. CDR3 in DNA: TGCGCCAGCAGCCCCGGGTCCACCAGTCCCCTTACCAGGGAGGCTTTCTTT.

CDR3 protein: CASSAAGGVYNEQFF. For the CDR3, the DNA is TGCGCCAGCAGTGCAGCGGGAGGGGTCTACAATGAGCAGTTCTTC. This chain connects TRBV5-1 to TRBJ2-1; 10 nucleotides match TRBD2. With V trimmed by 5 bases and J by 3 bases, 5 bases remained unmatched. CDR1 and CDR2 (germline): SGHRS, YFSETQ. The CDR3 spans 15 residues.

This chain joins TRBV10-3 and TRBJ2-7, with TRBD1 matching 8 bases. The CDR3 runs to 12 residues. Germline V CDR1 and CDR2: ENHRY, SYGVKD. The V and J ends lost 4 bases and 11 bases, in that order; junction bases with no gene match: 7. Written as DNA, the CDR3 is TGTGCCATCAGTGCTGACAGGGGCTTAAAGTACTTC. Amino acids: CAISADRGLKYF.

The chain is built from TRBV5-1 and TRBJ2-7; D may be TRBD2 (7 bases). V lost 4 bases, J lost 4 bases, and 21 bases lay in between. Germline V gene data show CDR1 as SGHRS and CDR2 as YFSETQ. The CDR3 contains 16 residues. The CDR3 DNA reads TGCGCCAGCAGCACGGGGGGCGGGACACAAGTGTACGAGCAGTACTTC. Translated: CASSTGGGTQVYEQYF. Complete variable domain (other parts from reference TRBV5-1 and TRBJ2-7): KAGVTQTPRYLIKTRGQQVTLSCSPISGHRSVSWYQQTPGQGLQFLFEYFSETQRNKGNFPGRFSGRQFSNSRSEMNVSTLELGDSALYLCASSTGGGTQVYEQYFGPGTRLTVT.

As to this clone: Other DNA sequences in this specimen translate into the identical CDR3. The gene calls are TRBV7-9 and TRBJ2-1; D may be TRBD1 (5 bases). CDR1 is SEHNR, CDR2 FQNEAQ, per germline (reference sequence). V shed 5 bases and J shed 0 bases, with 11 bases lying between them. The CDR3 length is 15 residues. The DNA for the CDR3 is TGTGCCAGCAGCCCCAGGGAAAGCTCCTACAATGAGCAGTTCTTC. Its protein product is CASSPRESSYNEQFF.